The 32 T cell receptor beta chains below come from one sample, sequenced in a study of naive and memory T cell subsets (dated by TCRdb to 2016 to 2017). The library was made by UMI-ligation and nested PCR. Sequencer: Illumina MiSeq. To cover both TRBC1 and TRBC2, the beta constant-region primer consisted of an equimolar mix of two oligonucleotides. Through fastp at Q25 and MiXCR, TCRdb rebuilt clones from the public reads, retaining in-frame beta chains. All rows with the same CDR3 protein become a single entry with the most common DNA and genes. Within this sample are roughly 40,000 distinct CDR3 sequences, with less than 15% of them counted one time only. The ten most abundant clones make up 20% to 25% of the sample. Sequenced: effector memory CD4+ T cells from blood. The sample's cell subset or site label, decoded: effector memory, CD45RA- CD27-. These receptors were collected from a human donor in good health.

This clonotype has only a few counts. The rearrangement joins TRBV10-3 to TRBJ2-1; maybe TRBD2 (6 bases). V was trimmed by 5 bases and J by 7 bases, leaving 15 bases between them. The CDR3 is 14 amino acids. Per germline, CDR1 ENHRY and CDR2 SYGVKD. CDR3 residues: CAISTLGEENEQFF. Here the CDR3 DNA reads TGTGCCATCAGTACCCTGGGGGAGGAAAATGAGCAGTTCTTC.

This clonotype was detected a few times. V and J are TRBV19 and TRBJ2-1; D may correspond to TRBD1 or TRBD2 (5 bases each). The V gene's germline CDR1 is LNHDA and CDR2 SQIVND (reference sequence). With 3 bases removed from V and 3 bases from J, the gap between germline ends came to 12 bases. CDR3 size: 15 residues. This CDR3 reads CASSIAGTDYNEQFF. CDR3 DNA sequence: TGTGCCAGTAGTATTGCAGGGACCGACTACAATGAGCAGTTCTTC.

This clonotype appeared many times. This chain links TRBV11-2 with TRBJ1-3; D is ambiguous. The CDR3 covers 18 residues. Trimming took off 1 base at V and 0 bases at J, with 16 bases between the two ends. Germline V gene data show CDR1 as SGHAT and CDR2 as FQNNGV. The CDR3 DNA reads TGTGCCAGCAGCTTAGTGAGCGCCAGCTTCGCCTCTGGAAACACCATATATTTT. Translation: CASSLVSASFASGNTIYF.

This clonotype was seen a few times. The rearrangement links TRBV5-6 to TRBJ2-5; D unresolved. Germline V lookup: CDR1 SGHDT, CDR2 YYEEEE. The length of the CDR3 is 14 residues. V lost 0 bases and J lost 5, with 11 bases in between. This chain's CDR3 is CASSLAPKWETQYF. DNA for the CDR3: TGTGCCAGCAGCTTGGCCCCCAAATGGGAGACCCAGTACTTC.

At least ten counts were recorded for this clonotype. The rearrangement joins TRBV10-2 to TRBJ2-7; TRBD2 agrees at 10 bases. Per germline, CDR1 WSHSY and CDR2 SAAADI. After removal of 3 bases from V and 4 bases from J, the junction contained 15 bases not matched to a gene. The CDR3 totals 18 residues. The CDR3 is CASSDFLSGRTLGYEQYF. The CDR3 coding sequence is TGCGCCAGCAGTGATTTTCTTAGCGGGAGGACCCTCGGTTACGAGCAGTACTTC.

There are a few counts of this clonotype. The gene calls are TRBV15 and TRBJ2-1; 14 bases line up with TRBD2. The CDR3 is 17 amino acids. CDR1 LNHNV and CDR2 YYDKDF come from the germline V gene (reference sequence). Trimming took 0 bases from V and 6 from J; bases not matched to a gene: 4. CDR3 protein: CATSRDLGLAGVNEQFF. The DNA of the CDR3 is TGTGCCACCAGCAGAGACCTGGGACTAGCGGGAGTCAATGAGCAGTTCTTC.

In its sample, this clonotype is medium-sized. The chain has TRBV3-1 and TRBJ2-1; 14 nucleotides line up with TRBD2. Germline lookup yields CDR1 LGHDT and CDR2 YNNKEL (reference sequence). V was clipped by 1 base and J by 7 bases; unmatched bases: 3. The CDR3 spans 16 residues. The chain's CDR3 is CASSQGRTSGRNEQFF. CDR3 DNA: TGTGCCAGCAGCCAAGGGAGGACTAGCGGGAGGAATGAGCAGTTCTTC.

The rearrangement links TRBV19 to TRBJ2-3; 12 bases match TRBD2. Germline assignment: CDR1 LNHDA and CDR2 SQIVND (reference sequence). J gave up 3 bases and V 6 bases, and 1 base lay outside the gene matches. This CDR3 is 14 amino acids long. The CDR3 DNA reads as TGTGCCAGTAGGGGGACTAGCGGGACAGATACGCAGTATTTT. Residues: CASRGTSGTDTQYF.

This clonotype showed up many times. This chain links TRBV7-2 with TRBJ2-7, with a weak D call TRBD1 (5 bases). V shed 5 bases and J shed 5 bases, with 22 bases lying between them. There are 16 residues in the CDR3. Looked up from germline, CDR1 is SGHTA and CDR2 is FQGNSA. CDR3 sequence reads: CASSHTRQRQVDEQYF. The CDR3 region has the DNA TGTGCCAGCAGCCACACCCGACAGCGCCAGGTGGACGAGCAGTACTTC.

This rearrangement joins TRBV6-1 to TRBJ1-1; no clear D gene. There are 15 residues in the CDR3. Trimming cost V 2 bases and J 3 bases, with 13 bases left between them. Germline lookup yields CDR1 MNHNS and CDR2 SASEGT. This CDR3 reads CASSETWGIDTEAFF. The CDR3 DNA reads as TGTGCCAGCAGTGAAACGTGGGGTATCGACACTGAAGCTTTCTTT.

In this sample, this clonotype turned up once. The chain recombines TRBV20-1 with TRBJ2-1; TRBD1 aligns across 9 bases. The V gene end was trimmed by 6 bases and the J gene end by 0 bases; junction bases not matched to a gene: 18. Germline values: CDR1 DFQATT, CDR2 SNEGSKA (reference sequence). CDR3 length equals 19 residues. The CDR3 DNA reads as TGCAGTGCCGCGGGCGAGGCACAGGGGGCAGATTACTCCTACAATGAGCAGTTCTTC. Its translation: CSAAGEAQGADYSYNEQFF.

This clonotype was picked up many times. The chain uses TRBV7-9 and TRBJ2-1, with 14 bases that match TRBD2. The CDR3 is 14 amino acids. The ends lost 5 bases at V and 12 bases at J; junction bases unmatched: 6. Germline-derived CDR1 and CDR2 are SEHNR and FQNEAQ (reference sequence). For the CDR3, the DNA is TGTGCCAGCAGCCGACTAGCGGGAGGGTTCTGGCAGTTCTTC. Its translation is CASSRLAGGFWQFF. The full variable domain, in which reference TRBV7-9 and TRBJ2-1 provide the parts outside the CDR3, is DTGVSQNPRHKITKRGQNVTFRCDPISEHNRLYWYRQTLGQGPEFLTYFQNEAQLEKSRLLSDRFSAERPKGSFSTLEIQRTEQGDSAMYLCASSRLAGGFWQFFGPGTRLTVL.

This clonotype was seen many times. The chain is built from TRBV12-3 or TRBV12-4 and TRBJ1-2; no definite D call. The CDR3 covers 13 residues. V gave up 3 bases and J gave up 7 bases, with 12 bases separating them. CDR3 in amino acids: CASSFSPARGYTF. The CDR3 DNA sequence: TGTGCCAGCAGTTTTAGTCCCGCTCGTGGCTACACCTTC.

There are a few counts of this clonotype. The gene calls are TRBV20-1 and TRBJ1-5, with D maybe TRBD1 (6 bases). This CDR3 has 16 residues. V lost 3 bases and J 4 bases, leaving 19 bases between the germline ends. CDR1 DFQATT and CDR2 SNEGSKA come from the germline V gene (reference sequence). The DNA of the CDR3 is TGCAGTGCTAGGGGGCAGGGGTCAGGAGGGAATCAGCCCCAGCATTTT. It codes for CSARGQGSGGNQPQHF.

This clonotype is medium-sized by share. This chain joins TRBV28 and TRBJ2-7; 8 bases fit TRBD2. The CDR3 sequence is 15 residues long. Germline V lookup: CDR1 MDHEN, CDR2 SYDVKM. The J segment lost 6 bases and the V segment lost 4 bases, leaving 11 bases of the junction unmatched. The CDR3 DNA sequence: TGTGCCAGCAGTTCCCCGAGCGGGAGCGGGATCGAGCAGTACTTC. It yields the protein CASSSPSGSGIEQYF.

This clonotype was detected only a few times. V and J are TRBV28 and TRBJ2-1; unclear D gene. V gave up 8 bases and J gave up 10 bases, with 18 bases separating them. The CDR3 spans 13 residues. CDR1 MDHEN and CDR2 SYDVKM come from the germline V gene. CDR3 DNA sequence: TGTGCCAGCCGGGCTCCCTTCCGTCAAGAGCAGTTCTTC. It translates to CASRAPFRQEQFF.

This clonotype was seen at least ten times. The gene calls are TRBV4-2 and TRBJ1-4; 7 positions agree with TRBD1. The germline V gene encodes CDR1 LGHNA and CDR2 YNFKEQ. The CDR3 length is 16 residues. V lost 4 bases to trimming and J lost 5 bases; unmatched junction nucleotides: 10. The DNA of the CDR3 is TGTGCCAGCAGCCCAGCAGCACAGGGGAACAATGAAAAACTGTTTTTT. It translates to CASSPAAQGNNEKLFF.

This clonotype was detected a few times. This chain joins TRBV5-1 and TRBJ2-2, with unresolved D. The V gene lost 0 bases and the J gene lost 0 bases, with 12 bases spanning the gap. The CDR3 contains 17 residues. Looked up from germline, CDR1 is SGHRS and CDR2 is YFSETQ. The chain's CDR3 is CASSLVPVQSNTGELFF. CDR3 bases: TGCGCCAGCAGCTTGGTTCCTGTCCAGTCGAACACCGGGGAGCTGTTTTTT.

In its sample, this clonotype was seen a few times. The genes are TRBV27 and TRBJ1-6; tentatively, D is TRBD1 (5 bases). Germline V gene data show CDR1 as MNHEY and CDR2 as SMNVEV (reference sequence). The length of the CDR3 is 13 residues. V was clipped by 4 bases and J by 14 bases, with 15 bases between them. The CDR3 DNA follows: TGTGCCAGCAGTTGGGGCGTGCGTCGATCCCTCCACTTT. This sequence encodes CASSWGVRRSLHF.

This clonotype was detected ten times or more. The chain uses TRBV18 and TRBJ2-3; weak D call: TRBD1 (6 bases). Germline-derived CDR1 and CDR2 are KGHSH and LQKENI. Trimming removed 6 bases at V and 3 bases at J, with 10 bases between. The length of the CDR3 is 13 residues. CDR3 DNA: TGTGCCAGCTCCCCCGGACAGACAGATACGCAGTATTTT. This gives the protein CASSPGQTDTQYF. The complete variable domain, with remaining parts taken from reference TRBV18 and TRBJ2-3, reads NAGVMQNPRHLVRRRGQEARLRCSPMKGHSHVYWYRQLPEEGLKFMVYLQKENIIDESGMPKERFSAEFPKEGPSILRIQQVVRGDSAAYFCASSPGQTDTQYFGPGTRLTVL.

This clonotype was observed at least ten times. The chain combines TRBV2 with TRBJ2-3; D not resolved. CDR1 and CDR2 (germline): SNHLY, FYNNEI. Trimming cost V 6 bases and J 4 bases, with 8 bases left between them. The CDR3 extends over 12 amino acids. The CDR3 coding sequence is TGTGCCAGCAGAATGGAAGCAGATACGCAGTATTTT. This encodes CASRMEADTQYF. Complete variable domain (other parts from reference TRBV2 and TRBJ2-3): EPEVTQTPSHQVTQMGQEVILRCVPISNHLYFYWYRQILGQKVEFLVSFYNNEISEKSEIFDDQFSVERPDGSNFTLKIRSTKLEDSAMYFCASRMEADTQYFGPGTRLTVL.

This sequence joins TRBV28 and TRBJ2-7; D perhaps matches TRBD2 (6 bases). With 3 bases removed from V and 2 bases from J, the gap between germline ends came to 11 bases. CDR1 and CDR2 (germline): MDHEN, SYDVKM. There are 14 residues in the CDR3. The CDR3 region is CASSLVGGTYEQYF. The CDR3 DNA sequence: TGTGCCAGCAGTTTGGTGGGAGGTACCTACGAGCAGTACTTC.

This clonotype has only a few counts. The chain has TRBV11-2 and TRBJ2-7; maybe TRBD2 (5 bases). Trimming removed 3 bases from V and 2 bases from J, with 17 bases in between. From germline, CDR1 is SGHAT and CDR2 FQNNGV. This CDR3 has 16 amino acids. CDR3 amino acids: CASSFHGRAVPYEQYF. The DNA of the CDR3 is TGTGCCAGCAGCTTCCATGGACGAGCGGTTCCCTACGAGCAGTACTTC.

The CDR3 loop reads CASGAGNANGYTF. DNA of the CDR3: TGTGCCAGCGGGGCCGGGAACGCTAATGGCTACACCTTC. This chain connects TRBV6-5 to TRBJ1-2; possibly TRBD1 for D (5 bases). Between the trimmed V and J ends, which lost 8 bases and 6 bases, there was a span of 16 bases. This CDR3 spans 13 amino acids. CDR1 and CDR2 (germline): MNHEY, SVGAGI.

Only a few counts were recorded for this clonotype. This rearrangement joins TRBV7-8 to TRBJ1-5, with a weak D call TRBD1 (5 bases). CDR1 SGHVS and CDR2 FQNEAQ come from the germline V gene. This CDR3 has 13 amino acids. The V end was cut by 5 bases, the J end by 5 bases, with 10 bases between. In DNA form, the CDR3 reads TGTGCCAGCAGCCAAAGGGGCGATCAGCCCCAGCATTTT. It codes for CASSQRGDQPQHF.

The chain employs TRBV2 and TRBJ2-1; 13 nucleotides line up with TRBD2. The CDR3 runs to 14 residues. V shed 6 bases, J shed 9 bases, and the junction held 5 bases outside the gene matches. CDR1 and CDR2 (germline): SNHLY, FYNNEI. DNA of the CDR3: TGTGCCAGCAGAGGGACTAGCGGGAAAGGTGAGCAGTTCTTC. Protein product: CASRGTSGKGEQFF.

This clonotype was detected many times. The genes are TRBV25-1 and TRBJ1-1; perhaps TRBD1 as D (6 bases). The CDR3 has 14 residues. Trimming cost V 9 bases and J 3 bases, with 17 bases left between them. Per germline, CDR1 MGHDK and CDR2 SYGVNS. Here the CDR3 DNA reads TGTGCCAGTCAATCGGGGGGGCTCGACACTGAAGCTTTCTTT. Encoded protein: CASQSGGLDTEAFF.

V and J are TRBV20-1 and TRBJ1-5, with unresolved D. The V gene's germline CDR1 is DFQATT and CDR2 SNEGSKA (reference sequence). Trimming shortened V by 1 base and J by 0 bases, and 13 bases separated the two germline ends. CDR3 length equals 16 residues. The CDR3 is CSARVLGRNSNQPQHF. The CDR3 DNA reads as TGCAGTGCTAGAGTTCTAGGGCGTAATAGCAATCAGCCCCAGCATTTT.

This clonotype has only a few counts. The chain has TRBV20-1 and TRBJ2-5; no clear D. The germline V gene encodes CDR1 DFQATT and CDR2 SNEGSKA (reference sequence). The V end was cut by 2 bases, the J end by 5 bases, with 6 bases between. The CDR3 runs 11 residues. Here the CDR3 DNA reads TGCAGTGCTAGACCCACCGAGACCCAGTACTTC. Its translation: CSARPTETQYF.

This clonotype was detected only a few times. This chain uses TRBV12-3 or TRBV12-4 with TRBJ2-2; TRBD1 agrees at 7 bases. V was pared by 3 bases and J by 4 bases, with 2 bases of the junction left unmatched. The CDR3 is 14 residues long. CDR3: CASSFGQVTGELFF. The CDR3 DNA is TGTGCCAGCAGTTTCGGACAGGTCACCGGGGAGCTGTTTTTT.

This clonotype was counted a few times. V usage is TRBV18 and J usage is TRBJ1-6; D may be TRBD1 (5 bases). Deletions cut 3 bases from V and 0 bases from J, with 6 bases between. The germline CDR1 and CDR2 sequences are KGHSH and LQKENI. This CDR3 is built from 15 residues. As DNA, the CDR3 is TGTGCCAGCTCACCTCAGGGCTCCTATAATTCACCCCTCCACTTT. Its translation is CASSPQGSYNSPLHF. The complete variable domain, with remaining parts taken from reference TRBV18 and TRBJ1-6, reads NAGVMQNPRHLVRRRGQEARLRCSPMKGHSHVYWYRQLPEEGLKFMVYLQKENIIDESGMPKERFSAEFPKEGPSILRIQQVVRGDSAAYFCASSPQGSYNSPLHFGNGTRLTVT.

CDR3 residues: CASSPVSGKATDTQYF. CDR3 nucleotides: TGTGCCAGCAGTCCCGTTAGCGGGAAGGCCACAGATACGCAGTATTTT. V gene TRBV28 combines with J gene TRBJ2-3, with 8 bases matching TRBD2. This CDR3 is 16 amino acids long. CDR1 MDHEN and CDR2 SYDVKM come from the germline V gene. V shed 5 bases, J shed 2 bases, and the junction held 9 bases outside the gene matches.